This T cell receptor (beta chain) was sequenced in a study of spatial heterogeneity in lung cancer. The overall study: The mean occurrence of each unique TCR and UMI combination in raw reads exceeded ten. Study results and caveats: Relative to follow-up, resection was when ubiquitous expanded tumor TCRs appeared more in blood.

Time point specified: sample taken at primary tumor resection. Whole RNA, which was extracted from tumor, nontumor lung tissue or frozen PBMC, was sequenced without any cell sorting. The donor population consisted of 72 patients with untreated, early-stage non-small cell lung cancer. A note on this clonotype: Its specificity is unknown.

Deletions cut 3 bases from V and 10 bases from J, with 16 bases between. CDR3 length equals 15 residues. Looked up from germline, CDR1 is SGHVS and CDR2 is FNYEAQ. The library protocol tagged each TCR cDNA with a unique molecular identifier. TCRdb independently ran MiXCR on the 5' RACE reads; one entry per CDR3 protein. This table has fewer than 55,000 distinct CDR3 sequences, 7.6% appearing once. Sequences were derived from PBMCs, sampled at surgery. This sequence joins TRBV7-6 and TRBJ1-6, with D maybe TRBD1 (5 bases). This TCR was recovered from a female donor with early-stage non-small cell lung cancer. In nucleotides, the CDR3 is TGTGCCAGCAGCTTGGGACGGAACGGGGAGTCACCCCTCCACTTT. Protein: CASSLGRNGESPLHF.